Shown below are 5 T cell receptor beta chains from a single sample sequenced in a study of T cell responses to AZD1222 COVID-19 vaccine. Clones were sequenced by immunoSEQ multiplex PCR, and TCRdb holds only the in-frame ones, with some missing. Among around 120,000 clones listed, roughly 91% were seen once. The sequencing here drew on peripheral blood, taken on day 0 of AZD1222 vaccination. The receptors here all came from an adult in good health.

The rearrangement uses TRBV18 and TRBJ2-7; TRBD2 agrees at 16 bases. Germline CDR1 and CDR2: KGHSH and LQKENI. The V and J ends lost 0 bases and 4 bases, in that order; junction bases with no gene match: 6. This CDR3 spans 18 amino acids. Written as DNA, the CDR3 is TGTGCCAGCTCACCACCGGGACTAGCGGGGGGGCCGGGGTACGAGCAGTACTTC. Protein product: CASSPPGLAGGPGYEQYF.

The chain recombines TRBV10-3 with TRBJ2-1; maybe TRBD2 (6 bases). The germline V and J ends were trimmed by 2 bases and 10 bases, with 21 bases remaining between them. Germline-derived CDR1 and CDR2 are ENHRY and SYGVKD. The CDR3 length is 16 residues. The CDR3 nucleotides are TGTGCCATCAGTGAGCTCTCGGCGGGGTTTCGTGAGGAGCAGTTCTTC. It translates to CAISELSAGFREEQFF.

The chain joins TRBV6-1 to TRBJ1-2, with 11 bases matching TRBD1. Trimming removed 6 bases from V and 8 bases from J; junction bases left unmatched: 8. CDR1 and CDR2 (germline): MNHNS, SASEGT. This CDR3 is 14 amino acids long. The CDR3 sequence: CASSHRDRGYGYTF. The CDR3 DNA sequence: TGTGCCAGCAGCCACCGGGACAGGGGGTACGGCTACACCTTC.

The chain uses TRBV12-5 and TRBJ2-6, with D tentatively TRBD1 (6 bases). V was clipped by 7 bases and J by 2 bases, with 12 bases between them. CDR3 size: 15 residues. Per the germline V gene, CDR1 is LGHNT and CDR2 is FRNRAP. DNA for the CDR3: TGTGCTAGTGCCCCCCAGGGGACTGGGGCCAACGTCCTGACTTTC. Its protein is CASAPQGTGANVLTF.

This sequence joins TRBV3-1 (or the pseudogene TRBV3-2) and TRBJ1-1; D remains ambiguous. CDR1 is LGHDT, CDR2 YNNKEL, per germline (reference sequence). The germline V and J ends were trimmed by 3 bases and 9 bases, with 11 bases remaining between them. The CDR3 length is 12 residues. CDR3 region: CASSQPGTQAFF. The CDR3 DNA is TGTGCCAGCAGCCAGCCAGGTACCCAAGCTTTCTTT.